These 29 T cell receptor beta chains were all obtained from the same sample, sequenced in a study of blood T cell repertoires in COVID-19. Assay: immunoSEQ multiplex PCR; the TCRdb copy retains only in-frame clones and omits some. The sample yields around 200,000 clones, about four fifths seen once. The sample consisted of peripheral blood. Every receptor here comes from a woman in her thirties or forties with acute or convalescent COVID-19.

V usage is TRBV27 and J usage is TRBJ2-3, with 15 bases that match TRBD2. Germline assignment: CDR1 MNHEY and CDR2 SMNVEV (reference sequence). The CDR3 covers 21 residues. V gave up 5 bases and J gave up 1 base; unmatched junction bases: 16. This CDR3 reads CASSPKSPGLAGGGGTDTQYF. The CDR3, as DNA: TGTGCCAGCAGTCCAAAATCTCCGGGACTAGCGGGAGGAGGGGGCACAGATACGCAGTATTTT.

Only a few counts were recorded for this clone. V and J are TRBV6-4 and TRBJ2-3; TRBD2 aligns across 11 bases. This CDR3 is 16 amino acids long. Trimming cost V 0 bases and J 4 bases; bases outside gene matches: 3. Germline V lookup: CDR1 MRHNA, CDR2 SNTAGT. The CDR3 protein is CASSDSIAGGPDTQYF. DNA for the CDR3: TGTGCCAGCAGTGACTCGATAGCGGGAGGGCCAGATACGCAGTATTTT.

This rearrangement joins TRBV12-3 or TRBV12-4 to TRBJ2-2; D is uncertain. The CDR3 has 12 residues. Trimming stripped 5 bases from V and 13 bases from J, with 14 bases between. CDR3 nucleotide sequence: TGTGCCAGCAGTACCCATACGAGTGTGCTGTTTTTT. It yields the protein CASSTHTSVLFF.

The rearrangement links TRBV3-1 (or the pseudogene TRBV3-2) to TRBJ2-5, with D hard to call. Trimming pared 6 bases from V and 5 bases from J, leaving 16 bases between. The CDR3 spans 14 residues. Germline values: CDR1 LGHDT, CDR2 YNNKEL (reference sequence). The CDR3 loop is CASSQPSGSETQYF. Written as DNA, the CDR3 is TGTGCCAGCAGTCAGCCTTCAGGTTCGGAGACCCAGTACTTC.

This clone has a single count. The chain carries TRBV11-2 and TRBJ1-1; no clear D gene. The germline V gene encodes CDR1 SGHAT and CDR2 FQNNGV. Trimming shortened V by 1 base and J by 10 bases, and 13 bases separated the two germline ends. The length of the CDR3 is 13 residues. CDR3: CASSLGGQAPAFF. CDR3 in DNA: TGTGCCAGCAGCTTAGGTGGGCAGGCTCCAGCTTTCTTT.

V gene TRBV5-4 combines with J gene TRBJ1-3; D unresolved. The CDR3 loop spans 13 amino acids. With 4 bases removed from V and 4 bases from J, the gap between germline ends came to 9 bases. In germline, CDR1 is SGHNT, CDR2 YYREEE (reference sequence). CDR3 amino acids: CASSPQTGNTIYF. In nucleotides, the CDR3 is TGTGCCAGCAGCCCACAAACAGGAAACACCATATATTTT.

As regards this clone: The sample carries other DNA sequences with the same CDR3. This chain uses TRBV29-1 with TRBJ1-4; no definite D call. Germline CDR1 and CDR2: SQVTM and ANQGSEA. V was shortened by 7 bases and J by 5 bases, with 11 bases between the two germline ends. CDR3 length: 12 residues. Here the CDR3 DNA reads TGCAGCGGTTCAGGTGCGAATGAAAAACTGTTTTTT. It codes for CSGSGANEKLFF.

The rearrangement links TRBV7-6 to TRBJ1-1; no clear D gene. Germline assignment: CDR1 SGHVS and CDR2 FNYEAQ. The ends were cut back, 4 bases at V and 3 bases at J, with 15 bases in the middle. This CDR3 spans 15 amino acids. The CDR3 protein is CASSSWPGGYTEAFF. CDR3 sequence (DNA): TGTGCCAGCAGCTCCTGGCCCGGAGGGTACACTGAAGCTTTCTTT. The full variable domain, rest sourced from reference TRBV7-6 and TRBJ1-1, is GAGVSQSPRYKVTKRGQDVALRCDPISGHVSLYWYRQALGQGPEFLTYFNYEAQQDKSGLPNDRFSAERPEGSISTLTIQRTEQRDSAMYRCASSSWPGGYTEAFFGQGTRLTVV.

This chain joins TRBV7-9 and TRBJ2-1; a possible D gene is TRBD1 (6 bases). V was cut by 5 bases and J by 5 bases, with 19 bases left in between. CDR1 SEHNR and CDR2 FQNEAQ come from the germline V gene (reference sequence). This CDR3 region has 16 residues. CDR3 in DNA: TGTGCCAGCAGCACAAGACAGGCCGAAACAAACAATGAGCAGTTCTTC. Encoded protein: CASSTRQAETNNEQFF.

V gene TRBV5-1 combines with J gene TRBJ2-3; a weak D match, TRBD1 (6 bases). Trimming took 6 bases from V and 2 from J, leaving 19 bases between them. This CDR3 is built from 16 residues. In germline, CDR1 is SGHRS, CDR2 YFSETQ. The CDR3 nucleotides are TGCGCCAGCACCTTTCCCGCCGGGACAAACACAGATACGCAGTATTTT. This translates into CASTFPAGTNTDTQYF. Combining the CDR3 with reference TRBV5-1 and TRBJ2-3 gives the whole variable domain KAGVTQTPRYLIKTRGQQVTLSCSPISGHRSVSWYQQTPGQGLQFLFEYFSETQRNKGNFPGRFSGRQFSNSRSEMNVSTLELGDSALYLCASTFPAGTNTDTQYFGPGTRLTVL.

A few counts support this clone. V usage is TRBV24-1 and J usage is TRBJ2-5, with TRBD1 matching 8 bases. The V segment lost 0 bases and the J segment 7 bases; nucleotides outside the gene matches: 6. Per the germline V gene, CDR1 is KGHDR and CDR2 is SFDVKD. CDR3 length: 15 amino acids. CDR3 bases: TGTGCCACCAGTGATTTGTCGACAGGGGCTGGGACCCAGTACTTC. Protein product: CATSDLSTGAGTQYF.

CDR3 coding DNA: TGTGCCAGCAGCTTTGCCGGGGGACCCACTCAAGCCACTGAAGCTTTCTTT. It translates to CASSFAGGPTQATEAFF. The V call is TRBV5-8, the J call TRBJ1-1, with D perhaps TRBD1 (5 bases). The CDR3 consists of 17 residues. Germline CDR1 is SGHTS and CDR2 is YDEGEE. Trimming left V 2 bases short and J 4 bases short, with 21 bases between.

The chain recombines TRBV3-1 (or the pseudogene TRBV3-2) with TRBJ1-2, with D perhaps TRBD1 (6 bases). The CDR3 sequence is 13 residues long. CDR1 is LGHDT and CDR2 is YNNKEL in the germline V gene (reference sequence). With 5 bases removed from V and 7 bases from J, the gap between germline ends came to 14 bases. CDR3 bases: TGTGCCAGCAGCGACGATGACAGGTTTGGCTACACCTTC. Protein sequence: CASSDDDRFGYTF.

This clone has only one observation. The rearrangement joins TRBV7-2 to TRBJ2-6, with D tentatively TRBD2 (6 bases). This CDR3 region has 18 residues. V lost 5 bases, J lost 4 bases, and 21 bases lay in between. Per the germline V gene, CDR1 is SGHTA and CDR2 is FQGNSA. CDR3: CASSPRSGTAGGANVLTF. The CDR3 nucleotides read TGTGCCAGCAGCCCACGCAGTGGAACGGCGGGGGGGGCCAACGTCCTGACTTTC.

The chain carries TRBV28 and TRBJ1-5; possible D gene TRBD1, 5 bases. The V end lost 5 bases, the J end lost 0 bases, and 14 bases lay between the germline ends. Per the germline V gene, CDR1 is MDHEN and CDR2 is SYDVKM. This CDR3 is built from 16 residues. This CDR3 reads CASSLLGGDSNQPQHF. CDR3 nucleotides: TGTGCCAGCAGTCTGCTGGGGGGGGATAGCAATCAGCCCCAGCATTTT.

J is TRBJ1-4 and V is TRBV19; weak D call: TRBD1 (6 bases). V lost 5 bases, J lost 6 bases, and 13 bases lay in between. CDR1 is LNHDA, CDR2 SQIVND, per germline (reference sequence). This CDR3 is built from 14 residues. The CDR3 loop is CASSAFRGDEKLFF. In DNA form, the CDR3 reads TGTGCCAGTAGTGCGTTCAGGGGCGATGAAAAACTGTTTTTT. The whole variable domain, remainder taken from reference TRBV19 and TRBJ1-4, is DGGITQSPKYLFRKEGQNVTLSCEQNLNHDAMYWYRQDPGQGLRLIYYSQIVNDFQKGDIAEGYSVSREKKESFPLTVTSAQKNPTAFYLCASSAFRGDEKLFFGSGTQLSVL.

The chain uses TRBV9 and TRBJ2-5; the D gene is possibly TRBD1 (6 bases). The CDR3 length is 14 residues. Germline CDR1 and CDR2: SGDLS and YYNGEE. V was trimmed by 6 bases and J by 4 bases, leaving 16 bases between them. CDR3 bases: TGTGCCAGCAACGAGCAGGGGTGGGCAGAGACCCAGTACTTC. Its translation: CASNEQGWAETQYF. Based on the CDR3 plus reference TRBV9 and TRBJ2-5, the full variable domain is DSGVTQTPKHLITATGQRVTLRCSPRSGDLSVYWYQQSLDQGLQFLIQYYNGEERAKGNILERFSAQQFPDLHSELNLSSLELGDSALYFCASNEQGWAETQYFGPGTRLLVL.

This chain uses TRBV6-5 with TRBJ1-6, with a tentative D call TRBD1 (5 bases). V lost 6 bases to trimming and J lost 10 bases, with 16 bases between them. The CDR3 consists of 14 residues. The germline V gene encodes CDR1 MNHEY and CDR2 SVGAGI. CDR3 bases: TGTGCCAGCAGAACCGGGGGGGTTGGCTCACCCCTCCACTTT. Translated: CASRTGGVGSPLHF.

The chain joins TRBV30 to TRBJ1-4; a weak D match, TRBD1 (5 bases). CDR1 and CDR2 from the germline V gene are GTSNPN and SVGIG (reference sequence). This CDR3 has 15 amino acids. V was clipped by 3 bases and J by 0 bases, with 11 bases between them. In DNA form, the CDR3 reads TGTGCCTGGAGCTTCCAGGGTTCAACTAATGAAAAACTGTTTTTT. This codes for CAWSFQGSTNEKLFF.

The chain couples TRBV27 to TRBJ2-1; no firm D call. CDR1 MNHEY and CDR2 SMNVEV come from the germline V gene (reference sequence). This CDR3 comprises 12 residues. V lost 5 bases and J 7 bases, leaving 9 bases between the germline ends. The CDR3 loop reads CASSTRSNEQFF. CDR3 bases: TGTGCCAGCAGTACTCGAAGTAATGAGCAGTTCTTC.

The rearrangement links TRBV18 to TRBJ2-7; 10 nucleotides match TRBD2. The junction had 9 bases not matched to a gene; V was cut back by 6 bases and J by 1 base. The germline gives CDR1 KGHSH, CDR2 LQKENI. This CDR3 region has 16 residues. The CDR3 sequence is CASSTLTSGISYEQYF. Here the CDR3 DNA reads TGTGCCAGCTCCACTCTCACTAGCGGGATTTCCTACGAGCAGTACTTC.

The chain joins TRBV5-1 to TRBJ2-7, with 9 bases identical to TRBD2. This CDR3 contains 14 residues. The germline CDR1 and CDR2 sequences are SGHRS and YFSETQ. After removal of 7 bases from V and 4 bases from J, the junction contained 9 bases not matched to a gene. This CDR3 reads CASGFAGGQYEQYF. The CDR3 nucleotides are TGCGCCAGCGGTTTTGCGGGGGGGCAGTACGAGCAGTACTTC.

The V call is TRBV9, the J call TRBJ2-7, with D possibly being TRBD1 (6 bases). The V gene's germline CDR1 is SGDLS and CDR2 YYNGEE. CDR3 size: 16 residues. Between the trimmed V and J ends, which lost 4 bases and 1 base, there was a span of 18 bases. The CDR3: CASSPAPLGQSYEQYF. The CDR3 region has the DNA TGTGCCAGCAGCCCGGCCCCTCTTGGACAGTCCTACGAGCAGTACTTC.

This clone was detected a few times. The CDR3 bases are TGTGCCAGTAGTGAGGGGACTAGCGGGTTGGAGACCCAGTACTTC. Translated: CASSEGTSGLETQYF. The V call is TRBV19, the J call TRBJ2-5; TRBD2 agrees at 12 bases. CDR1 LNHDA and CDR2 SQIVND come from the germline V gene (reference sequence). The CDR3 runs 15 residues. Germline trimming cut 5 bases from V and 5 bases from J; bases unmatched to any gene: 6.

The chain couples TRBV5-5 to TRBJ2-7, with 7 bases fitting TRBD1. The CDR3 has 12 amino acids. V was pared by 4 bases and J by 6 bases, with 4 bases of the junction left unmatched. CDR1 is SGHKS and CDR2 is YYEKEE in the germline V gene (reference sequence). The CDR3 loop is CASSPTGAEQYF. The CDR3, as DNA: TGTGCCAGCAGCCCTACAGGGGCCGAGCAGTACTTC.

A single count supports this clone. The chain joins TRBV7-6 to TRBJ2-2; D is unclear. Germline CDR1 reads SGHVS; CDR2 reads FNYEAQ. V was clipped by 5 bases and J by 1 base, with 11 bases between them. There are 15 residues in the CDR3. The CDR3 is CASSPGVLNTGELFF. CDR3 coding DNA: TGTGCCAGCAGCCCAGGCGTATTGAACACCGGGGAGCTGTTTTTT. Full variable domain (outside the CDR3, taken from reference TRBV7-6 and TRBJ2-2): GAGVSQSPRYKVTKRGQDVALRCDPISGHVSLYWYRQALGQGPEFLTYFNYEAQQDKSGLPNDRFSAERPEGSISTLTIQRTEQRDSAMYRCASSPGVLNTGELFFGEGSRLTVL.

The rearrangement links TRBV5-6 to TRBJ2-2, with D unclear. The CDR3 covers 12 residues. Trimming shortened V by 4 bases and J by 5 bases, and 6 bases separated the two germline ends. The germline V gene encodes CDR1 SGHDT and CDR2 YYEEEE. CDR3 amino acids: CASSRVTGELFF. The CDR3, as DNA: TGTGCCAGCAGCCGCGTTACCGGGGAGCTGTTTTTT.

This clone has a handful of counts. V usage is TRBV12-3 or TRBV12-4 and J usage is TRBJ2-1, with D maybe TRBD1 (6 bases). CDR3 size: 13 residues. Deletions cut 8 bases from V and 5 bases from J, with 13 bases between. Written as DNA, the CDR3 is TGTGCCAGCGGTAGACAGGCGAACAATGAGCAGTTCTTC. Its protein product is CASGRQANNEQFF.

V gene TRBV5-1 combines with J gene TRBJ2-1; TRBD2 aligns across 9 bases. The germline V gene encodes CDR1 SGHRS and CDR2 YFSETQ. The V gene end was trimmed by 3 bases and the J gene end by 8 bases; junction bases not matched to a gene: 12. This CDR3 has 16 residues. DNA for the CDR3: TGCGCCAGCAGCTCCCGTTTCGCGGGAGGGGTCGATGAGCAGTTCTTC. It is translated as CASSSRFAGGVDEQFF.